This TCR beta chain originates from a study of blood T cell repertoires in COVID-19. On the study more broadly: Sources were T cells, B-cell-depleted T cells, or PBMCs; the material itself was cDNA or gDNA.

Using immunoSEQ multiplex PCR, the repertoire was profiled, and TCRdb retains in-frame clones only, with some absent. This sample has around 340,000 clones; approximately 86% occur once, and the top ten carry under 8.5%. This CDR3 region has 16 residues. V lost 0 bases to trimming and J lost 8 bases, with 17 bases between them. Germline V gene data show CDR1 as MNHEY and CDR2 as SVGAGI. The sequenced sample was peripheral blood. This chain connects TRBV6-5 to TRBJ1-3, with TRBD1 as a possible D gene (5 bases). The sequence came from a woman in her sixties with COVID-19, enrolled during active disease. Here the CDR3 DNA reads TGTGCCAGCAGTTACTCGATCAGCGGGGGTATTTACACCATATATTTT. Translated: CASSYSISGGIYTIYF.